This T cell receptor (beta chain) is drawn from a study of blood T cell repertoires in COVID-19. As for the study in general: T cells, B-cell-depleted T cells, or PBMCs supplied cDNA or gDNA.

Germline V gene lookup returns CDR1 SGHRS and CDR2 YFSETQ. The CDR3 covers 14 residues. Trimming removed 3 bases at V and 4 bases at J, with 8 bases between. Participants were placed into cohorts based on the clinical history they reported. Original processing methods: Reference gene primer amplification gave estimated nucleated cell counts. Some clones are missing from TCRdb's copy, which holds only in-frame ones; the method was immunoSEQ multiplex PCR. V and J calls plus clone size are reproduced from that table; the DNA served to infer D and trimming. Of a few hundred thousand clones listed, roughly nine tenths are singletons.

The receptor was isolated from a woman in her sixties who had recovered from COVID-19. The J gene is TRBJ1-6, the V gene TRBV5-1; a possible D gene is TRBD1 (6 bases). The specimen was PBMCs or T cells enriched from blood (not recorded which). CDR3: CASSSGTYNSPLHF. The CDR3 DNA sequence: TGCGCCAGCAGCTCAGGGACATATAATTCACCCCTCCACTTT.